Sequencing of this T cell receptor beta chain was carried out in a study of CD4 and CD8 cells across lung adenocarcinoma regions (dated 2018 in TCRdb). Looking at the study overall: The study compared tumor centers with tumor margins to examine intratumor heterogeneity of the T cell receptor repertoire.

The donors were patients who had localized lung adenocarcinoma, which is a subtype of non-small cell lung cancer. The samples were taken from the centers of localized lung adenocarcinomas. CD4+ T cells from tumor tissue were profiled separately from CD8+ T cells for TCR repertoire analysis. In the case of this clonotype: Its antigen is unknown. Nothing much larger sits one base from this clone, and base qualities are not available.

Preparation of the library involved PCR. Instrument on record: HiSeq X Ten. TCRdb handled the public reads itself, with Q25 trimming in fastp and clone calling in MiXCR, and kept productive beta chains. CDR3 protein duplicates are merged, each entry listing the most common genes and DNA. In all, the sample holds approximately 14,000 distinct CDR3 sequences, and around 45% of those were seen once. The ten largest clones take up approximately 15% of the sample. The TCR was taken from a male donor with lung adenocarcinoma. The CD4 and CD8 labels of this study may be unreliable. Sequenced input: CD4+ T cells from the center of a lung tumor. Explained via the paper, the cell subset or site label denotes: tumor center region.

The bases read TGTGCCAGCTGTTCCGGGACAGGGGGCTCCTACGAGCAGTACTTC. Its translation reads: CASCSGTGGSYEQYF. The rearrangement combines TRBV25-1 with TRBJ2-1; TRBD1 agrees with 11 junctional bases. The assigned J gene may be wrong: the sequence end matches TRBJ2-7 better. Including the terminal cysteine and phenylalanine, the CDR3 comprises 15 residues. This entry keeps only the CDR3 DNA: 45 bases, framed from base 1. Taken from the germline V gene, the CDR1 and CDR2 loops are MGHDK and SYGVNS.